The following is a T cell receptor (beta chain) sequence with its context. TCRdb's copy holds only in-frame clones and misses some; the assay was immunoSEQ multiplex PCR. The repertoire holds roughly 92,000 clones, with about four fifths as singletons. Per the germline V gene, CDR1 is SQVTM and CDR2 is ANQGSEA. V was clipped by 4 bases and J by 2 bases, with 6 bases between them. The CDR3 runs to 12 residues. The data belong to a study of OX40 agonist ivuxolimab in advanced cancers. Source: CD4+ or CD8+ T cells sorted from blood, taken in a trial of the OX40 agonist ivuxolimab. This sequence originates from an adult with an advanced solid tumor such as melanoma, head and neck, liver or kidney cancer. The chain links TRBV29-1 to TRBJ1-3; D uncertain. CDR3 residues: CSVGAAGNTIYF. CDR3 nucleotides: TGCAGCGTTGGGGCCGCTGGAAACACCATATATTTT.